These 15 T cell receptor beta chains came from one sample sequenced in a study of post-analysis software for immune sequencing data. General study results and limits: The study found TRBV5-6, TRBV5-1 and TRBV20-1 among roughly 5 TRBV segments more frequent in patients than controls.

No antigen has been assigned to these receptors. Libraries were made from TCR beta cDNA, and they carried unique molecular identifiers. TCRdb ran MiXCR on the PCR reads and lists one entry per CDR3 protein. In the table there are about 460,000 distinct CDR3 sequences, approximately 46% of which are singletons. Specimen: blood. The origin of the receptors is a girl aged 10-17 years with multiple sclerosis.

To note about this clonotype: A read error may produce the germline difference seen at one junction end. The J gene is TRBJ2-5, the V gene TRBV5-1; D uncertain. Germline V gene lookup returns CDR1 SGHRS and CDR2 YFSETQ. This CDR3 spans 12 amino acids. The CDR3 sequence: CASSLDQVTQYF. In DNA form, the CDR3 reads TGCGCCAGCAGCTTGGATCAAGTGACCCAGTACTTC.

The chain's CDR3 is CASSANMIQGPTSYNEQFF. As DNA, the CDR3 is TGTGCCAGCAGTGCAAACATGATACAGGGTCCCACCTCCTACAATGAGCAGTTCTTC. This rearrangement joins TRBV9 to TRBJ2-1; D may be TRBD1 (6 bases). Germline CDR1 reads SGDLS; CDR2 reads YYNGEE. The length of the CDR3 is 19 residues. V lost 5 bases and J 0 bases, leaving 24 bases between the germline ends. Drawing the rest from reference TRBV9 and TRBJ2-1, the complete variable domain is DSGVTQTPKHLITATGQRVTLRCSPRSGDLSVYWYQQSLDQGLQFLIQYYNGEERAKGNILERFSAQQFPDLHSELNLSSLELGDSALYFCASSANMIQGPTSYNEQFFGPGTRLTVL.

The chain is built from TRBV27 and TRBJ2-7; D may be TRBD2 (7 bases). This CDR3 region has 19 residues. Per the germline V gene, CDR1 is MNHEY and CDR2 is SMNVEV (reference sequence). Trimming took off 1 base at V and 6 bases at J, with 28 bases between the two ends. In DNA form, the CDR3 reads TGTGCCAGCAGTTTATGGGGGCTCCCTCCCGGGACTACGGCTCGCGAGCAGTACTTC. Encoded protein: CASSLWGLPPGTTAREQYF.

This clonotype was recorded at least ten times. The rearrangement links TRBV13 to TRBJ2-1; 7 bases agree with TRBD2. Germline CDR1 is PRHDT and CDR2 is FYEKMQ (reference sequence). J was trimmed by 0 bases and V by 4 bases; bases with no gene match: 9. This CDR3 is 17 amino acids long. CDR3 loop: CASSSSPKRGSYNEQFF. Here the CDR3 DNA reads TGTGCCAGCAGCTCCTCACCAAAGCGGGGCTCCTACAATGAGCAGTTCTTC.

The V gene is TRBV10-3, the J gene TRBJ1-1; D is uncertain. Trimming shortened V by 5 bases and J by 4 bases, and 8 bases separated the two germline ends. The CDR3 is 12 amino acids. CDR1 is ENHRY and CDR2 is SYGVKD in the germline V gene. The CDR3 DNA is TGTGCCATCAGTATCAGTCCCACTGAAGCTTTCTTT. Translating gives CAISISPTEAFF.

This clonotype was seen only a few times. The chain employs TRBV28 and TRBJ2-1, with D hard to call. V was cut by 5 bases and J by 10 bases, with 15 bases left in between. The length of the CDR3 is 13 residues. Germline CDR1 and CDR2: MDHEN and SYDVKM. CDR3 sequence reads: CASSPSSYLEQFF. The CDR3 DNA is TGTGCCAGCAGTCCGTCATCTTATTTGGAGCAGTTCTTC.

This sequence joins TRBV7-2 and TRBJ2-5; 10 bases fit TRBD2. Germline V lookup: CDR1 SGHTA, CDR2 FQGNSA. This CDR3 has 15 residues. The J segment lost 2 bases and the V segment lost 8 bases, leaving 8 bases of the junction unmatched. CDR3 nucleotides: TGTGCCAGCGGCTATAGGACTAGCGGACAAGAGACCCAGTACTTC. It translates to CASGYRTSGQETQYF.

This clonotype was picked up a small number of times. V usage is TRBV4-1 and J usage is TRBJ1-1; 12 bases map to TRBD1. CDR1 and CDR2 from the germline V gene are MGHRA and YSYEKL. Trimming cost V 5 bases and J 0 bases; bases outside gene matches: 10. The CDR3 has 18 amino acids. The DNA for the CDR3 is TGCGCCAGCAGCTCACACCCGGGACAGGGGGCGGTGAACACTGAAGCTTTCTTT. Protein product: CASSSHPGQGAVNTEAFF.

The rearrangement joins TRBV14 to TRBJ2-3, with 7 bases aligning to TRBD2. Germline V gene lookup returns CDR1 SGHDN and CDR2 FVKESK. The CDR3 loop spans 15 amino acids. Unmatched junction bases numbered 2, after V lost 2 bases and J lost 0 bases. The CDR3 DNA reads as TGTGCCAGCAGCCAACTAGCGGCTAGCACAGATACGCAGTATTTT. As protein: CASSQLAASTDTQYF.

This clonotype was counted between two and nine times. The chain combines TRBV20-1 with TRBJ2-5, with TRBD1 matching over 7 bases. The CDR3 runs 13 residues. J lost 1 base, V lost 3 bases, and 2 bases had no gene match. Germline loops: CDR1 DFQATT, CDR2 SNEGSKA (reference sequence). The CDR3 is CSASRDSQETQYF. Written as DNA, the CDR3 is TGCAGTGCTAGCCGGGACAGCCAAGAGACCCAGTACTTC.

There are a few counts of this clonotype. J is TRBJ2-3 and V is TRBV3-1; D remains ambiguous. Germline assignment: CDR1 LGHDT and CDR2 YNNKEL (reference sequence). The CDR3 totals 15 residues. V dropped 0 bases and J dropped 7 bases, with 14 bases sitting between them. DNA for the CDR3: TGTGCCAGCAGCCAAGAGGTTGGTGGGCAAAATACGCAGTATTTT. It specifies CASSQEVGGQNTQYF.

In nucleotides, the CDR3 is TGTGCCATCAGTGAAGGGGGAGACATTCAGTACTTC. It is translated as CAISEGGDIQYF. This chain links TRBV10-3 with TRBJ2-4; tentative D call: TRBD1 (6 bases). Germline-derived CDR1 and CDR2 are ENHRY and SYGVKD. The V gene lost 3 bases and the J gene lost 8 bases, with 8 bases spanning the gap. The CDR3 consists of 12 residues.

V is TRBV5-1 and J is TRBJ2-7, with TRBD2 matching over 14 bases. The last part of the DNA fits TRBJ2-5 better; the J call may be wrong. Germline CDR1 and CDR2: SGHRS and YFSETQ. This CDR3 comprises 15 residues. The CDR3 loop reads CASSPGLAGGGTQYF. DNA for the CDR3: TGCGCCAGCAGCCCCGGACTAGCGGGGGGAGGGACCCAGTACTTC.

The chain joins TRBV7-9 to TRBJ2-3; D unresolved. The CDR3 has 15 residues. Germline values: CDR1 SEHNR, CDR2 FQNEAQ (reference sequence). Trimming took off 4 bases at V and 2 bases at J, with 13 bases between the two ends. Here the CDR3 DNA reads TGTGCCAGCAGCTGGGAATCCACCCCCACAGATACGCAGTATTTT. Its protein is CASSWESTPTDTQYF.

This clonotype was counted a few times. This chain links TRBV7-9 with TRBJ2-1; D not certain. Deletions cut 1 base from V and 5 bases from J, with 18 bases between. Germline values: CDR1 SEHNR, CDR2 FQNEAQ (reference sequence). The CDR3 length is 17 residues. CDR3 in DNA: TGTGCCAGCAGCTTAGGGTTTGGAGCTGGGATCAACAATGAGCAGTTCTTC. Translating it yields CASSLGFGAGINNEQFF.